The clone carrying this T cell receptor (beta chain) was detected many times. The data stem from a study of T-cell reconstitution after alpha-beta-depleted transplantation in children. TCRbeta library construction was performed incorporating unique molecular identifiers. TCRdb processed the PCR reads anew with MiXCR; each CDR3 protein has one entry. The sample consists of about 610,000 distinct CDR3 sequences, roughly a tenth of them appearing once. V was cut by 6 bases and J by 0 bases, with 6 bases left in between. The CDR3 has 14 amino acids. CDR1 ENHRY and CDR2 SYGVKD come from the germline V gene.

The gene calls are TRBV10-3 and TRBJ2-6, with D hard to call. The specimen was PBMCs from the stem cell graft donor, collected from the stem cell graft. The TCR was taken from a human donor who donated a stem cell graft to a child with acute myeloid leukemia. CDR3: CAISQSSGANVLTF. The CDR3 coding sequence is TGTGCCATCAGCCAAAGCTCTGGGGCCAACGTCCTGACTTTC.